The 11 T cell receptor beta chains reported below all come from one sample, sequenced in a study of T cells in Graves' hyperthyroidism and ophthalmopathy. Amplified TCR beta CDR3 regions derived from RNA transcripts. Initially, a first-round RT-PCR of the TCR CDR3 employed the HTBI primer set. TCRdb re-called the multiplex PCR reads through MiXCR, storing one row per CDR3 protein. The repertoire holds about 590,000 distinct CDR3 sequences, with less than 20% as singletons. The material sequenced was blood. The receptors were sampled from a woman aged 25-40 years with Graves' hyperthyroidism.

This clonotype occurred a few times. V gene TRBV10-3 combines with J gene TRBJ2-7, with D possibly matching TRBD1 (6 bases). This CDR3 spans 13 amino acids. Germline lookup yields CDR1 ENHRY and CDR2 SYGVKD. V lost 4 bases to trimming and J lost 5 bases, with 12 bases between them. The CDR3 DNA follows: TGTGCCATCAGTGGCAGGGGAGACCACGAGCAGTACTTC. Translated: CAISGRGDHEQYF.

On this clonotype: Being one base from a much bigger clone, this may be a read error. The rearrangement joins TRBV5-1 to TRBJ2-2, with 11 nucleotides matching TRBD2. This CDR3 contains 18 residues. Germline-derived CDR1 and CDR2 are SGHRS and YFSETQ. The DNA for the CDR3 is TGCGCCAGCAGCCCTCTCCTAGCGGGAGGAGGGGACACCGGGGAGCTGATTTTT. This codes for CASSPLLAGGGDTGELIF.

This clonotype was found many times. The chain carries TRBV20-1 and TRBJ1-2; perhaps TRBD1 as D (6 bases). V shed 6 bases and J shed 8 bases, with 19 bases lying between them. This CDR3 comprises 13 residues. Germline V CDR1 and CDR2: DFQATT, SNEGSKA (reference sequence). DNA for the CDR3: TGCAGTGCCCGAGAACGGGGGGCGTTGGGCTACACCTTC. Translated: CSARERGALGYTF.

Many counts were recorded for this clonotype. The chain combines TRBV3-1 with TRBJ2-2; weak D call: TRBD1 (6 bases). Trimming stripped 4 bases from V and 0 bases from J, with 12 bases between. CDR1 LGHDT and CDR2 YNNKEL come from the germline V gene (reference sequence). The CDR3 contains 16 residues. For the CDR3, the DNA is TGTGCCAGCAGCCGAGGACAGTCCGCGAACACCGGGGAGCTGTTTTTT. It codes for CASSRGQSANTGELFF.

This clonotype was seen more than once but under ten times. The chain has TRBV30 and TRBJ1-1, with TRBD1 matching 7 bases. Germline V gene data show CDR1 as GTSNPN and CDR2 as SVGIG (reference sequence). The CDR3 totals 13 residues. V trimming: 4 bases; J trimming: 3 bases; junction bases outside the gene matches: 5. CDR3 nucleotides: TGTGCCTGGACTTCAGGGGGATACACTGAAGCTTTCTTT. Amino acids: CAWTSGGYTEAFF.

For this clonotype: A junction end diverges from the germline sequence, so it may reflect a read error. The V and J genes are TRBV9 and TRBJ1-2; D is perhaps TRBD1 (5 bases). Looked up from germline, CDR1 is SGDLS and CDR2 is YYNGEE. The CDR3 loop spans 18 amino acids. The CDR3 loop reads CAGSTMGGTDTANYGYTF. The CDR3 region has the DNA TGTGCCGGCAGTACGATGGGCGGGACGGACACAGCTAACTATGGCTACACCTTC.

This clonotype was seen more than once but under ten times. The CDR3 here is CASSQEPLAGHYVKAVNEQFF. The CDR3 coding sequence is TGTGCCAGCAGCCAAGAGCCCCTAGCGGGACATTACGTGAAGGCCGTCAATGAGCAGTTCTTC. This rearrangement joins TRBV3-1 to TRBJ2-1; 9 bases line up with TRBD2. The length of the CDR3 is 21 residues. Trimming took 0 bases from V and 6 from J; bases not matched to a gene: 21. Germline CDR1 LGHDT, CDR2 YNNKEL (reference sequence).

This clonotype showed up many times. The chain links TRBV20-1 to TRBJ2-1; D is possibly TRBD1 (6 bases). The CDR3 length is 15 residues. Germline V CDR1 and CDR2: DFQATT, SNEGSKA (reference sequence). The V end was cut by 5 bases, the J end by 0 bases, with 14 bases between. The CDR3 nucleotides are TGCAGTGCTTCCTTTCAGGGGCTCTCCTACAATGAGCAGTTCTTC. This translates into CSASFQGLSYNEQFF.

The gene calls are TRBV24-1 and TRBJ2-1; no clear D gene. V shed 9 bases and J shed 8 bases, with 10 bases lying between them. This CDR3 has 11 amino acids. Germline CDR1 is KGHDR and CDR2 is SFDVKD. Here the CDR3 reads CATGDGDEQFF. CDR3 coding DNA: TGTGCCACCGGCGATGGCGATGAGCAGTTCTTC.

This clonotype showed up just a few times. V is TRBV5-1 and J is TRBJ2-1; 10 positions match TRBD1. Germline trimming cut 1 base from V and 8 bases from J; bases unmatched to any gene: 6. CDR1 and CDR2 (germline): SGHRS, YFSETQ. CDR3 length: 15 amino acids. The CDR3 nucleotides are TGCGCCAGCAGCTTGCCGGGACAGGGGTACCATGAGCAGTTCTTC. As protein: CASSLPGQGYHEQFF.

The table lists this clonotype with many counts. V usage is TRBV18 and J usage is TRBJ1-1; D might be TRBD1 (5 bases). Germline CDR1 KGHSH, CDR2 LQKENI. CDR3 length equals 16 residues. V shed 3 bases and J shed 0 bases, with 14 bases lying between them. For the CDR3, the DNA is TGTGCCAGCTCACCCGTCAGGGATGACATGAACACTGAAGCTTTCTTT. Its protein is CASSPVRDDMNTEAFF.